One and the same sample provided the 31 T cell receptor beta chains below, sequenced in a study of T-cell memory formation after mild COVID-19. TCRdb recomputed calls from the 5' RACE reads with MiXCR, one row per CDR3 protein. The sample includes 300,000 to 400,000 distinct CDR3 sequences, over 10% seen only once; the top ten take 20% to 25%. Sequences were obtained from PBMCs or a T cell subset sorted from them (not recorded which). The receptors come from a man in his late teens or twenties who had mild COVID-19 (a few samples of this study predate the infection). Cell type and time point are not known.

The gene calls are TRBV29-1 and TRBJ2-2, with D perhaps TRBD1 (6 bases). The CDR3 totals 14 residues. The germline V and J ends were trimmed by 7 bases and 3 bases, with 15 bases remaining between them. The germline V gene encodes CDR1 SQVTM and CDR2 ANQGSEA. The CDR3 nucleotides read TGCAGCGCCGATTCTCCAGGGGACACCGGGGAGCTGTTTTTT. It codes for CSADSPGDTGELFF.

The chain couples TRBV18 to TRBJ2-2; the D is unclear. Trimming left V 6 bases short and J 3 bases short, with 11 bases between. This CDR3 has 14 amino acids. Germline V gene lookup returns CDR1 KGHSH and CDR2 LQKENI. The chain's CDR3 is CASSETLYTGELFF. In DNA form, the CDR3 reads TGTGCCAGCTCCGAGACACTTTACACCGGGGAGCTGTTTTTT.

This clonotype was recorded a few times. This rearrangement joins TRBV18 to TRBJ2-1, with D maybe TRBD2 (5 bases). The CDR3 loop spans 15 amino acids. V lost 3 bases and J lost 4, with 13 bases in between. Germline-derived CDR1 and CDR2 are KGHSH and LQKENI. DNA for the CDR3: TGTGCCAGCTCACCGGCGGGCCTCGCATACAATGAGCAGTTCTTC. This encodes CASSPAGLAYNEQFF.

The CDR3 coding sequence is TGTGCCAGCAGTTTCCAGGGGCAGAACACTGAAGCTTTCTTT. This gives the protein CASSFQGQNTEAFF. This chain uses TRBV6-5 with TRBJ1-1; TRBD1 is a possible D gene (6 bases). The CDR3 is made up of 14 amino acids. V was shortened by 4 bases and J by 1 base, with 10 bases between the two germline ends. Germline lookup yields CDR1 MNHEY and CDR2 SVGAGI.

The J gene is TRBJ2-7, the V gene TRBV10-3; no reliable D call. The CDR3 runs 13 residues. Germline V gene sequence: CDR1 ENHRY, CDR2 SYGVKD. V lost 6 bases and J 1 base, leaving 10 bases between the germline ends. CDR3 residues: CAISRTESYEQYF. For the CDR3, the DNA is TGTGCCATCAGCAGGACCGAGTCCTACGAGCAGTACTTC.

The chain recombines TRBV30 with TRBJ2-6; D ambiguous. Trimming took off 0 bases at V and 2 bases at J, with 14 bases between the two ends. The CDR3 sequence is 17 residues long. Germline V gene data show CDR1 as GTSNPN and CDR2 as SVGIG (reference sequence). CDR3 amino acids: CAWSVLVGWAGANVLTF. The CDR3 region has the DNA TGTGCCTGGAGTGTACTCGTGGGTTGGGCTGGGGCCAACGTCCTGACTTTC.

A few counts support this clonotype. The genes are TRBV7-8 and TRBJ2-3, with 15 bases that match TRBD2. With 5 bases clipped from V and 5 bases from J, the junction kept 8 bases outside the gene matches. The length of the CDR3 is 17 residues. Germline-derived CDR1 and CDR2 are SGHVS and FQNEAQ. The CDR3 DNA reads TGTGCCAGCAGCCGACGGACTAGCGGGGGGGCAGAAGATACGCAGTATTTT. Its protein is CASSRRTSGGAEDTQYF.

This clonotype appeared many times. The chain combines TRBV4-1 with TRBJ1-1; no clear D gene. The CDR3 loop spans 12 amino acids. Trimming took off 4 bases at V and 5 bases at J, with 8 bases between the two ends. CDR1 is MGHRA, CDR2 YSYEKL, per germline. This CDR3 reads CASSRPGTEAFF. Written as DNA, the CDR3 is TGCGCCAGCAGCCGGCCGGGTACTGAAGCTTTCTTT.

This clonotype was seen more than once but under ten times. The CDR3 DNA reads as TGTGCCACCAGTGACTCGGGACAGGGTGGCACAGATACGCAGTATTTT. It is translated as CATSDSGQGGTDTQYF. The rearrangement links TRBV24-1 to TRBJ2-3, with TRBD1 matching over 9 bases. The CDR3 runs to 16 residues. CDR1 KGHDR and CDR2 SFDVKD come from the germline V gene. Trimming cost V 4 bases and J 1 base; bases outside gene matches: 5.

This clonotype has a handful of counts. The V call is TRBV12-3 or TRBV12-4, the J call TRBJ2-1; the D is unclear. The CDR3 runs 13 residues. V was trimmed by 3 bases and J by 5 bases, leaving 8 bases between them. The CDR3 coding sequence is TGTGCCAGCAGTTTGGTCCAGGACAATGAGCAGTTCTTC. It encodes CASSLVQDNEQFF.

In this sample, this clonotype turned up a few times. The chain combines TRBV7-2 with TRBJ2-3; D not resolved. Germline CDR1 is SGHTA and CDR2 is FQGNSA. The CDR3 has 13 residues. Trimming shortened V by 4 bases and J by 2 bases, and 7 bases separated the two germline ends. CDR3 region: CASSWSNTDTQYF. The DNA of the CDR3 is TGTGCCAGCAGCTGGTCAAACACAGATACGCAGTATTTT.

V is TRBV5-1 and J is TRBJ2-5; TRBD2 agrees at 7 bases. Germline trimming cut 1 base from V and 5 bases from J; bases unmatched to any gene: 5. The CDR3 contains 14 residues. Germline V CDR1 and CDR2: SGHRS, YFSETQ. The CDR3 nucleotides read TGCGCCAGCAGCTTGACGGCGGGGGATGAGACCCAGTACTTC. It yields the protein CASSLTAGDETQYF.

The chain has TRBV28 and TRBJ1-5, with D hard to call. This CDR3 is built from 15 residues. The V gene lost 6 bases and the J gene lost 5 bases, with 17 bases spanning the gap. Germline V CDR1 and CDR2: MDHEN, SYDVKM. The CDR3 reads CASRIPGLVHQPQHF. CDR3 nucleotide sequence: TGTGCCAGCAGGATACCGGGCCTTGTTCATCAGCCCCAGCATTTT. The complete variable domain, with remaining parts taken from reference TRBV28 and TRBJ1-5, reads DVKVTQSSRYLVKRTGEKVFLECVQDMDHENMFWYRQDPGLGLRLIYFSYDVKMKEKGDIPEGYSVSREKKERFSLILESASTNQTSMYLCASRIPGLVHQPQHFGDGTRLSIL.

There are a few counts of this clonotype. This chain joins TRBV7-9 and TRBJ1-2; TRBD1 matches at 7 bases. CDR3 length: 15 residues. Per the germline V gene, CDR1 is SEHNR and CDR2 is FQNEAQ (reference sequence). After removal of 5 bases from V and 4 bases from J, the junction contained 10 bases not matched to a gene. CDR3 sequence reads: CASSKKGALSYGYTF. CDR3 coding DNA: TGTGCCAGCAGCAAAAAGGGGGCGCTCAGCTATGGCTACACCTTC.

This clonotype was seen a few times. J is TRBJ2-7 and V is TRBV6-5, with TRBD1 matching over 10 bases. Germline CDR1 MNHEY, CDR2 SVGAGI. This CDR3 spans 15 amino acids. V shed 6 bases, J shed 4 bases, and the junction held 9 bases outside the gene matches. This chain's CDR3 is CASSVPGTGVYEQYF. The CDR3 DNA reads as TGTGCCAGCAGCGTCCCCGGGACAGGGGTGTACGAGCAGTACTTC.

The rearrangement links TRBV30 to TRBJ1-2, with no clear D. The V end lost 0 bases, the J end lost 2 bases, and 4 bases lay between the germline ends. The CDR3 sequence is 12 residues long. The germline V gene has CDR1 GTSNPN and CDR2 SVGIG (reference sequence). CDR3: CAWSVRNYGYTF. The CDR3 DNA reads TGTGCCTGGAGTGTTAGAAACTATGGCTACACCTTC.

This clonotype was seen just once. The CDR3 DNA reads TGTGCCAGCAGTGTCTACTACCAAGAGACCCAGTACTTC. Translated: CASSVYYQETQYF. V usage is TRBV12-3 or TRBV12-4 and J usage is TRBJ2-5; D gene unclear. The CDR3 has 13 residues. V gave up 5 bases and J gave up 0 bases, with 7 bases separating them.

This chain connects TRBV7-2 to TRBJ2-3, with a weak D call TRBD2 (6 bases). Per the germline V gene, CDR1 is SGHTA and CDR2 is FQGNSA. This CDR3 is 14 amino acids long. The germline V and J ends were trimmed by 5 bases and 3 bases, with 12 bases remaining between them. The CDR3 nucleotides read TGTGCCAGCAGCGGGGGGTTGGCAACAGATACGCAGTATTTT. Translation: CASSGGLATDTQYF.

This sequence joins TRBV28 and TRBJ2-6; the match to TRBD2 covers 8 bases. The V and J ends lost 4 bases and 4 bases, in that order; junction bases with no gene match: 12. The CDR3 covers 18 residues. Germline V gives CDR1 MDHEN, CDR2 SYDVKM. Here the CDR3 DNA reads TGTGCCAGCAGTTCGGGAGCGGGGGCCGCAGGGGGGGCCAACGTCCTGACTTTC. It translates to CASSSGAGAAGGANVLTF.

This clonotype was detected many times. The chain recombines TRBV2 with TRBJ2-2, with a possible D match to TRBD2 (7 bases). Trimming shortened V by 7 bases and J by 2 bases, and 17 bases separated the two germline ends. The germline CDR1 and CDR2 sequences are SNHLY and FYNNEI. This CDR3 spans 16 amino acids. The chain's CDR3 is CASTNAGGANTGELFF. CDR3 DNA sequence: TGTGCCAGCACCAATGCTGGGGGGGCTAACACCGGGGAGCTGTTTTTT.

This chain uses TRBV15 with TRBJ2-3; no firm D call. The germline V gene encodes CDR1 LNHNV and CDR2 YYDKDF (reference sequence). V was cut by 9 bases and J by 1 base, with 11 bases left in between. The length of the CDR3 is 13 residues. The CDR3 sequence: CATKKKGTDTQYF. The CDR3 region has the DNA TGTGCCACTAAGAAGAAAGGCACAGATACGCAGTATTTT. Combining the CDR3 with reference TRBV15 and TRBJ2-3 gives the whole variable domain DAMVIQNPRYQVTQFGKPVTLSCSQTLNHNVMYWYQQKSSQAPKLLFHYYDKDFNNEADTPDNFQSRRPNTSFCFLDIRSPGLGDTAMYLCATKKKGTDTQYFGPGTRLTVL.

This clonotype was observed a few times. The V call is TRBV4-1, the J call TRBJ2-7, with 10 nucleotides matching TRBD2. This CDR3 spans 15 amino acids. Losses at the gene ends were 0 bases for V and 1 base for J; bases not matched to a gene: 0. Germline-derived CDR1 and CDR2 are MGHRA and YSYEKL. The CDR3 nucleotides read TGCGCCAGCAGCCAAGATAGCGGGGGGTCCTACGAGCAGTACGTC. Translation: CASSQDSGGSYEQYV.

The chain carries TRBV9 and TRBJ1-5; D is undetermined. The germline V gene encodes CDR1 SGDLS and CDR2 YYNGEE. CDR3 length: 13 amino acids. V lost 4 bases and J lost 3, with 8 bases in between. DNA for the CDR3: TGTGCCAGCAGCTCTCGGACCAATCAGCCCCAGCATTTT. Its protein is CASSSRTNQPQHF.

This clonotype was detected only a few times. The chain has TRBV18 and TRBJ2-3; 8 positions match TRBD1. The germline gives CDR1 KGHSH, CDR2 LQKENI. The CDR3 is 17 residues long. With V trimmed by 0 bases and J by 2 bases, 7 bases remained unmatched. The CDR3 nucleotides read TGTGCCAGCTCACCACCTCTACAGGGGGATGACACAGATACGCAGTATTTT. Translated, it gives CASSPPLQGDDTDTQYF.

This clonotype was recorded only once. The rearrangement uses TRBV7-2 and TRBJ2-5, with 7 bases lining up with TRBD2. Germline lookup yields CDR1 SGHTA and CDR2 FQGNSA. The CDR3 length is 15 residues. V trimming: 6 bases; J trimming: 7 bases; junction bases outside the gene matches: 14. CDR3 nucleotides: TGTGCCAGCAGTCCCCTATGGGGGGGGACCGGGACCCAGTACTTC. Translating gives CASSPLWGGTGTQYF.

This clonotype has only a few counts. The chain joins TRBV6-5 to TRBJ2-3, with D maybe TRBD1 (5 bases). The CDR3 is 13 residues long. Germline CDR1 is MNHEY and CDR2 is SVGAGI. V shed 6 bases and J shed 4 bases, with 11 bases lying between them. CDR3 loop: CASRTQVADTQYF. The CDR3 DNA reads as TGTGCCAGCAGGACACAGGTCGCAGATACGCAGTATTTT.

This clonotype has more than one count but fewer than ten. The chain carries TRBV9 and TRBJ1-6; 8 bases are shared with TRBD1. The V gene's germline CDR1 is SGDLS and CDR2 YYNGEE. V shed 3 bases, J shed 14 bases, and the junction held 19 bases outside the gene matches. CDR3 size: 17 residues. CDR3 amino acids: CASSADSGQDLLGTLHF. CDR3 coding DNA: TGTGCCAGCAGCGCGGACTCGGGACAGGACCTTTTGGGGACCCTCCACTTT.

The chain joins TRBV30 to TRBJ2-3; 8 nucleotides align to TRBD2. The CDR3 totals 13 residues. Germline V gene lookup returns CDR1 GTSNPN and CDR2 SVGIG (reference sequence). V dropped 2 bases and J dropped 4; count of bases not matched to a gene: 2. CDR3 in amino acids: CAWSRGGPDTQYF. The CDR3 DNA is TGTGCCTGGAGTCGGGGGGGTCCAGATACGCAGTATTTT. The variable domain in full, with the rest retrieved from reference TRBV30 and TRBJ2-3, is SQTIHQWPATLVQPVGSPLSLECTVEGTSNPNLYWYRQAAGRGLQLLFYSVGIGQISSEVPQNLSASRPQDRQFILSSKKLLLSDSGFYLCAWSRGGPDTQYFGPGTRLTVL.

The chain links TRBV15 to TRBJ2-7; TRBD2 might be the D (6 bases). CDR1 is LNHNV and CDR2 is YYDKDF in the germline V gene (reference sequence). The CDR3 consists of 15 residues. The V end lost 1 base, the J end lost 6 bases, and 16 bases lay between the germline ends. This CDR3 is CATSRVRGVVSEQYF. CDR3 nucleotide sequence: TGTGCCACCAGCAGAGTACGCGGGGTAGTGAGCGAGCAGTACTTC.

This clonotype appeared many times. CDR3 region: CASSQGQETQYF. CDR3 bases: TGTGCCAGCAGCCAGGGGCAAGAGACCCAGTACTTC. This chain uses TRBV6-5 with TRBJ2-5; D possibly corresponds to TRBD1 (6 bases). Trimming pared 6 bases from V and 2 bases from J, leaving 7 bases between. CDR1 is MNHEY, CDR2 SVGAGI, per germline. This CDR3 has 12 amino acids.

The chain recombines TRBV3-1 with TRBJ1-1; TRBD1 is a possible D gene (5 bases). The CDR3 has 14 amino acids. Germline assignment: CDR1 LGHDT and CDR2 YNNKEL (reference sequence). The V and J ends lost 4 bases and 4 bases respectively, with 13 bases between them. The CDR3 DNA sequence: TGTGCCAGCAGCCCTCCAGGGTGGAGCACTGAAGCTTTCTTT. Protein: CASSPPGWSTEAFF.